A selection of T cell receptor beta chains follows, all from one sample in a study of shared clonotypes between healthy human individuals. Sequencing used immunoSEQ multiplex PCR; TCRdb keeps in-frame clones, though not all of them. Counted here are about 380,000 clones, about 97% occurring once; the ten biggest clones make up approximately 0.3%. Sequencing was carried out using memory CD8+ T cells sorted from blood. The receptor set was obtained from a man aged 25-45 years in good health. Both conserved end residues are part of each CDR3. The order of the fields is V gene, D gene, J gene, clone size, CDR3 DNA, CDR3 protein. The D gene is left open where the match is weak. The size of a clone is reported for some rows only, either as once, few or many, or as a class for expanded clones.

v_gene: TRBV30; d_gene: -; j_gene: TRBJ1-5; abundance: -; CDR3nt: TGTGCCTGGAGCCAACAGGGAGGGGGGGATCAGCCCCAGCATTTT; CDR3aa: CAWSQQGGGDQPQHF
v_gene: TRBV28; d_gene: -; j_gene: TRBJ1-1; abundance: -; CDR3nt: TGTGCCAGCAGTTTATCAGCTGGTGCTTTCTTT; CDR3aa: CASSLSAGAFF
v_gene: TRBV4-2; d_gene: -; j_gene: TRBJ2-5; abundance: -; CDR3nt: TGTGCCAGCAGCCCCAAAGGGTCTCAAGAGACCCAGTACTTC; CDR3aa: CASSPKGSQETQYF
v_gene: TRBV28; d_gene: TRBD1; j_gene: TRBJ1-5; abundance: -; CDR3nt: TGTGCCAGCAGTTTTCGGACAGGGTTCAATCAGCCCCAGCATTTT; CDR3aa: CASSFRTGFNQPQHF
v_gene: TRBV20-1; d_gene: TRBD2; j_gene: TRBJ2-1; abundance: -; CDR3nt: TGCAGTGCTAGAGTAGCGGGAAAGAAGTTCTTC; CDR3aa: CSARVAGKKFF
v_gene: TRBV20-1; d_gene: -; j_gene: TRBJ2-5; abundance: -; CDR3nt: TGCAGTGCCGTAGAAGAGACCCAGTACTTC; CDR3aa: CSAVEETQYF
v_gene: TRBV28; d_gene: -; j_gene: TRBJ2-5; abundance: -; CDR3nt: TGTGCCAGCAGCACGATCCAGCCGCCGGGGACCCAGTACTTC; CDR3aa: CASSTIQPPGTQYF
v_gene: TRBV2; d_gene: TRBD1; j_gene: TRBJ1-2; abundance: -; CDR3nt: TGTGCCAGCCTGGACAGGACCAGAGGTGGCTACACCTTC; CDR3aa: CASLDRTRGGYTF
v_gene: TRBV30; d_gene: -; j_gene: TRBJ1-2; abundance: -; CDR3nt: TGTGCCTGGTATCGGAGGACTAACTATGGCTACACCTTC; CDR3aa: CAWYRRTNYGYTF
v_gene: TRBV6-6; d_gene: -; j_gene: TRBJ2-7; abundance: -; CDR3nt: TGTGCCAGCACCCCGGGACGTATCTACGAGCAGTACTTC; CDR3aa: CASTPGRIYEQYF
v_gene: TRBV27; d_gene: -; j_gene: TRBJ2-7; abundance: -; CDR3nt: TGTGCCAGCGCTCTCGGACTTACCTACGAGCAGTACTTC; CDR3aa: CASALGLTYEQYF
v_gene: TRBV12-2; d_gene: -; j_gene: TRBJ2-5; abundance: -; CDR3nt: TGTGCAAGTCGCTTTGCCCTCGGGGAGACCCAGTACTTC; CDR3aa: CASRFALGETQYF
v_gene: TRBV4-1; d_gene: TRBD2; j_gene: TRBJ2-1; abundance: once; CDR3nt: TGCGCCAGCAGCCCTAGCGGGGCTACCTACAATGAGCAGTTCTTC; CDR3aa: CASSPSGATYNEQFF
v_gene: TRBV4-1; d_gene: TRBD2; j_gene: TRBJ2-5; abundance: -; CDR3nt: TGCGCCAGCAGCCTTGGACTAGCGGAGTTGGGACCGTACCAAGAGACCCAGTACTTC; CDR3aa: CASSLGLAELGPYQETQYF
v_gene: TRBV7-9; d_gene: -; j_gene: TRBJ1-2; abundance: -; CDR3nt: TGTGCCAGCAGCCGGGATAACTATGGCTACACCTTC; CDR3aa: CASSRDNYGYTF
v_gene: TRBV2; d_gene: -; j_gene: TRBJ2-5; abundance: once; CDR3nt: TGTGCCAGCAGTGAAGGCATCGGGACCGAGGCAGAGACCCAGTACTTC; CDR3aa: CASSEGIGTEAETQYF
v_gene: TRBV28; d_gene: TRBD2; j_gene: TRBJ2-2; abundance: few; CDR3nt: TGTGCCAGCAGTTCCCTAGCGGGAGGTATCAGCACCGGGGAGCTGTTTTTT; CDR3aa: CASSSLAGGISTGELFF
v_gene: TRBV4-2; d_gene: TRBD2; j_gene: TRBJ2-3; abundance: -; CDR3nt: TGTGCCAGCAGCCAAGACCGAGCGGGAGATTGGAATCCGCAGTATTTT; CDR3aa: CASSQDRAGDWNPQYF
v_gene: TRBV5-4; d_gene: TRBD1; j_gene: TRBJ1-2; abundance: -; CDR3nt: TGTGCCAGCAGCTTTTACAGGGGGCAAGTTGGCTACACCTTC; CDR3aa: CASSFYRGQVGYTF
v_gene: TRBV18; d_gene: -; j_gene: TRBJ1-1; abundance: -; CDR3nt: TGTGCCAGCTCATTAGCGGACAGTAGGAACACTGAAGCTTTCTTT; CDR3aa: CASSLADSRNTEAFF
v_gene: TRBV19; d_gene: TRBD1; j_gene: TRBJ2-7; abundance: -; CDR3nt: TGTGCCAGTAGTGAGGGACAGGGGGTTCGATTCTCCTACGAGCAGTACTTC; CDR3aa: CASSEGQGVRFSYEQYF
v_gene: TRBV5-1; d_gene: TRBD2; j_gene: TRBJ2-5; abundance: once; CDR3nt: TGCGCCAGCAAAAACTCGTTTAGCGGGAAAGTGGAGACCCAGTACTTC; CDR3aa: CASKNSFSGKVETQYF
v_gene: TRBV5-8; d_gene: -; j_gene: TRBJ2-7; abundance: -; CDR3nt: TGTGCCAGCACCTCGCCTGGTTCCGCGGACTACGAGCAGTACTTC; CDR3aa: CASTSPGSADYEQYF
v_gene: TRBV6-1; d_gene: TRBD2; j_gene: TRBJ2-5; abundance: once; CDR3nt: TGTGCCAGCCATCTGCTGTGGGCGGGGGAAGAGACCCAGTACTTC; CDR3aa: CASHLLWAGEETQYF
v_gene: TRBV5-8; d_gene: -; j_gene: TRBJ2-7; abundance: once; CDR3nt: TGTGCCAGCAGCTACACGGGGGTCTCCGAGCAGTACTTC; CDR3aa: CASSYTGVSEQYF
v_gene: TRBV4-2; d_gene: TRBD2; j_gene: TRBJ2-7; abundance: -; CDR3nt: TGTGCCAGCAGCCAAGATGGTATCTCCCTTGGGCTAGCGGGAGTCTACGAGCAGTACTTC; CDR3aa: CASSQDGISLGLAGVYEQYF
v_gene: TRBV28; d_gene: -; j_gene: TRBJ2-7; abundance: few; CDR3nt: TGTGCCAGCGGAACCTACGAGCAGTACTTC; CDR3aa: CASGTYEQYF
v_gene: TRBV5-1; d_gene: TRBD1; j_gene: TRBJ2-6; abundance: -; CDR3nt: TGCGCCAGCAGCTTGCGGGGGACAGGGAGTACTGGGGCCAACGTCCTGACTTTC; CDR3aa: CASSLRGTGSTGANVLTF
v_gene: TRBV28; d_gene: TRBD1; j_gene: TRBJ2-1; abundance: -; CDR3nt: TGTGCCAGCAGCCGGACAGGGTTTCTCCACAATGAGCAGTTCTTC; CDR3aa: CASSRTGFLHNEQFF
v_gene: TRBV29-1; d_gene: TRBD2; j_gene: TRBJ2-5; abundance: -; CDR3nt: TGCAGCGTTGCGGGGGGATTTAAAGAGACCCAGTACTTC; CDR3aa: CSVAGGFKETQYF
v_gene: TRBV7-9; d_gene: -; j_gene: TRBJ1-1; abundance: -; CDR3nt: TGTGCCAGCAGACTTCAGGAGAACACTGAAGCTTTCTTT; CDR3aa: CASRLQENTEAFF
v_gene: TRBV6-4; d_gene: TRBD1; j_gene: TRBJ1-1; abundance: -; CDR3nt: TGTGCCAGCAGCAACCCCCGGACAGGGCTCACTGAAGCTTTCTTT; CDR3aa: CASSNPRTGLTEAFF
v_gene: TRBV14; d_gene: TRBD1; j_gene: TRBJ2-7; abundance: -; CDR3nt: TGTGCCAGCAGCCACTTCACAGGGGGCGAGCAGTACTTC; CDR3aa: CASSHFTGGEQYF
v_gene: TRBV28; d_gene: TRBD1; j_gene: TRBJ1-1; abundance: -; CDR3nt: TGTGCCAGCAGCCCCGACGCGACAGGGCCCAGCCTTGAAGCTTTCTTT; CDR3aa: CASSPDATGPSLEAFF
v_gene: TRBV30; d_gene: -; j_gene: TRBJ2-7; abundance: -; CDR3nt: TGTGCCTGGGACAGGGGAGGTTCGGGAGGCTCCTACGAGCAGTACTTC; CDR3aa: CAWDRGGSGGSYEQYF
v_gene: TRBV7-8; d_gene: -; j_gene: TRBJ1-5; abundance: -; CDR3nt: TGTGCCAGCAGCTTAGCTCCGTACAATCAGCCCCAGCATTTT; CDR3aa: CASSLAPYNQPQHF
v_gene: TRBV4-2; d_gene: -; j_gene: TRBJ1-2; abundance: -; CDR3nt: TGTGCCAGCAGCCAAGTTGTTGGGAGAGCCAACTATGGCTACACCTTC; CDR3aa: CASSQVVGRANYGYTF
v_gene: TRBV21-1; d_gene: -; j_gene: TRBJ2-7; abundance: -; CDR3nt: TGTGCCAGCAGTGAGGGGAACGGGAGGACCTGCTCCTACGAGCAGTACTTC; CDR3aa: CASSEGNGRTCSYEQYF
v_gene: TRBV29-1; d_gene: -; j_gene: TRBJ1-2; abundance: -; CDR3nt: TGCAGCGTTGAAGTTCCACAGGGTGACTATGGCTACACCTTC; CDR3aa: CSVEVPQGDYGYTF
v_gene: TRBV15; d_gene: -; j_gene: TRBJ2-1; abundance: once; CDR3nt: TGTGCCACCAGCAGAGACCCAACCAACAGGGGGGGTGAGCAGTTCTTC; CDR3aa: CATSRDPTNRGGEQFF
v_gene: TRBV28; d_gene: -; j_gene: TRBJ1-5; abundance: -; CDR3nt: TGTGCCAGCAGTTCCGATTATCAGCCCCAGCATTTT; CDR3aa: CASSSDYQPQHF
v_gene: TRBV28; d_gene: -; j_gene: TRBJ1-4; abundance: -; CDR3nt: TGTGCCAGCAGTTTACTCGGACTAATGTACGATGGTGAAAAACTGTTTTTT; CDR3aa: CASSLLGLMYDGEKLFF
v_gene: TRBV6-4; d_gene: -; j_gene: TRBJ1-1; abundance: -; CDR3nt: TGTGCCAGCAGTGCGGGAAACACTGAAGCTTTCTTT; CDR3aa: CASSAGNTEAFF
v_gene: TRBV27; d_gene: TRBD2; j_gene: TRBJ2-7; abundance: -; CDR3nt: TGTGCCAGCGGGCGCCCGGGACTAGCGGGACACGAGCAGTACTTC; CDR3aa: CASGRPGLAGHEQYF
v_gene: TRBV28; d_gene: TRBD1; j_gene: TRBJ1-1; abundance: -; CDR3nt: TGTGCCAGCAGTCCTAGGGGACAGCCTGGAATGAACACTGAAGCTTTCTTT; CDR3aa: CASSPRGQPGMNTEAFF
v_gene: TRBV28; d_gene: TRBD1; j_gene: TRBJ2-7; abundance: -; CDR3nt: TGTGCCACTTGGACAGGGGGCTACGAGCAGTACTTC; CDR3aa: CATWTGGYEQYF
v_gene: TRBV11-2; d_gene: TRBD1; j_gene: TRBJ1-1; abundance: -; CDR3nt: TGTGCCAGCAGCTTTCGGAAACAGGGGGGAGCTGAAGCTTTCTTT; CDR3aa: CASSFRKQGGAEAFF
v_gene: TRBV28; d_gene: -; j_gene: TRBJ1-2; abundance: -; CDR3nt: TGTGCCAGCAGTTTAGTCCTTTGGGGAGTCGCCTATGGCTACACCTTC; CDR3aa: CASSLVLWGVAYGYTF
v_gene: TRBV6-5; d_gene: TRBD2; j_gene: TRBJ2-1; abundance: -; CDR3nt: TGTGCCAGCAGTTACGGGGATAGCGGGGGGTACAATGAGCAGTTCTTC; CDR3aa: CASSYGDSGGYNEQFF
v_gene: TRBV28; d_gene: -; j_gene: TRBJ2-7; abundance: -; CDR3nt: TGTGCCAGCAGGGAAGGACAGATCTACGAGCAGTACTTC; CDR3aa: CASREGQIYEQYF
v_gene: TRBV30; d_gene: TRBD2; j_gene: TRBJ2-1; abundance: -; CDR3nt: TGTGCCTGGAGTGTACTCAGCGGGAACTCCTACAATGAGCAGTTCTTC; CDR3aa: CAWSVLSGNSYNEQFF
v_gene: TRBV18; d_gene: TRBD2; j_gene: TRBJ2-2; abundance: -; CDR3nt: TGTGCCAGCTCACAACTAGCGGGAGTTGCCACCGGGGAGCTGTTTTTT; CDR3aa: CASSQLAGVATGELFF
v_gene: TRBV19; d_gene: TRBD2; j_gene: TRBJ2-5; abundance: -; CDR3nt: TGTGCCAGTAGTGTAAGGACTAGGGAGGCGTTAGAGACCCAGTACTTC; CDR3aa: CASSVRTREALETQYF
v_gene: TRBV7-9; d_gene: -; j_gene: TRBJ2-1; abundance: -; CDR3nt: TGTGCCAGCAGCTCAAGCCGCTCCGGGGACCAGCAGTTCTTC; CDR3aa: CASSSSRSGDQQFF
v_gene: TRBV15; d_gene: TRBD2; j_gene: TRBJ2-4; abundance: -; CDR3nt: TGTGCCACCAGCAGAGAAGCTAGCGGGAGCCGGGTGGATCAGTACTTC; CDR3aa: CATSREASGSRVDQYF
v_gene: TRBV28; d_gene: -; j_gene: TRBJ2-7; abundance: -; CDR3nt: TGTGCCAGCAGTTTGGGGGCTAGTACCTCCTACGAGCAGTACTTC; CDR3aa: CASSLGASTSYEQYF
v_gene: TRBV2; d_gene: -; j_gene: TRBJ1-5; abundance: -; CDR3nt: TGTGCCAGTTCTTCAGGGGTTCAGCCCCAGCATTTT; CDR3aa: CASSSGVQPQHF
v_gene: TRBV28; d_gene: -; j_gene: TRBJ1-1; abundance: -; CDR3nt: TGTGCCAGCAGTCCGGACATCGGCGGGGCTTTCTTT; CDR3aa: CASSPDIGGAFF
v_gene: TRBV5-1; d_gene: -; j_gene: TRBJ1-1; abundance: once; CDR3nt: TGCGCCAGCAGCGCAGGAATGAACACTGAAGCTTTCTTT; CDR3aa: CASSAGMNTEAFF